The sequence of this T cell receptor (beta chain) was determined in a study of blood T cells in healthy people across ages. Whole-study results and caveats: Any conclusive comparison of naive versus antigen-experienced cells was prevented by using unsorted PBMCs.

This clonotype was seen only a few times. Antigen specificity is unknown. V was clipped by 1 base and J by 5 bases, with 9 bases between them. This CDR3 is 14 amino acids long. CDR1 is SGHTA, CDR2 FQGNSA, per germline. Donors gave about 10 milliliters of peripheral blood apiece. Together with a sample-barcoded 5' primer, a J-beta primer mix was included in a second PCR lasting about 7 to 11 cycles. A 12-random-nucleotide template-switch adaptor tagged each cDNA molecule. TCRdb passed the 5' RACE reads through MiXCR, listing each CDR3 protein once. The sample lists nearly 1 million distinct CDR3 sequences, just over 50% occurring once.

The TCR originated in a woman aged 55 to 70 in good health. Material: blood. V is TRBV7-2 and J is TRBJ2-1; D is perhaps TRBD1 or TRBD2 (6 bases each). The CDR3 nucleotides read TGTGCCAGCAGCTTAGGGAGGGGGGACAATGAGCAGTTCTTC. It codes for CASSLGRGDNEQFF.